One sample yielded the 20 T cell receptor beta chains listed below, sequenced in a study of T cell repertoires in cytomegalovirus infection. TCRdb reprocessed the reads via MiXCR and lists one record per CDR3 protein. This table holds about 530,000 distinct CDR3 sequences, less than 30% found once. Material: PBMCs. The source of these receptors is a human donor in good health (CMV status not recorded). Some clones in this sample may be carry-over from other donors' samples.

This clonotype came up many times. This CDR3 reads CASSLKVEQYF. The CDR3 DNA follows: TGTGCCAGCAGCTTAAAAGTAGAGCAGTACTTC. The chain recombines TRBV7-2 with TRBJ2-7; D call uncertain. V shed 2 bases and J shed 7 bases, with 6 bases lying between them. CDR3 size: 11 residues. Germline-derived CDR1 and CDR2 are SGHTA and FQGNSA.

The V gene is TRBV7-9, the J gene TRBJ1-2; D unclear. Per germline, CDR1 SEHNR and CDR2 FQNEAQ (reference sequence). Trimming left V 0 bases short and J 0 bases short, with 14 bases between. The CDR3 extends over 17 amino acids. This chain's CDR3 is CASSLAPYQAPNYGYTF. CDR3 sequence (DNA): TGTGCCAGCAGCTTAGCGCCGTATCAGGCACCTAACTATGGCTACACCTTC.

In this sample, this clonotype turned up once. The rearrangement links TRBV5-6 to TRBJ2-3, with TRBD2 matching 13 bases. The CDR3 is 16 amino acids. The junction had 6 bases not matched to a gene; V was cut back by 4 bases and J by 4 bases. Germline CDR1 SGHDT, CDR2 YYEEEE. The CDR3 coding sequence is TGTGCCAGCAGCAAGCCACTAGCGGGAGGGGCAGATACGCAGTATTTT. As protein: CASSKPLAGGADTQYF.

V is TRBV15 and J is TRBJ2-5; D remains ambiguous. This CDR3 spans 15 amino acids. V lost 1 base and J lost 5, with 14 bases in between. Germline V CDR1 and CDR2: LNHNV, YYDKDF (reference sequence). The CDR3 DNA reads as TGTGCCACCAGCAGAGTGCCTCTCCCCGACGAGACCCAGTACTTC. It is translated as CATSRVPLPDETQYF.

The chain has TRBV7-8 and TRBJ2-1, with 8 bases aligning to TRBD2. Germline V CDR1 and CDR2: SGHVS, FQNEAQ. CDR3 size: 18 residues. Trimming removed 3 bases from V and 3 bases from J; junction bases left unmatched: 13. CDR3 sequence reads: CASSLWVRGTRIYNEQFF. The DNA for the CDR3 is TGTGCCAGCAGCTTGTGGGTAAGGGGGACTAGAATCTACAATGAGCAGTTCTTC.

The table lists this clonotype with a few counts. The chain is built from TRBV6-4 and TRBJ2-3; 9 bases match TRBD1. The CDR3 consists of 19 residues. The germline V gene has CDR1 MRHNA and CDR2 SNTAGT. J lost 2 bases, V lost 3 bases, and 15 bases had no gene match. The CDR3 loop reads CASSEAGQGEPRDTDTQYF. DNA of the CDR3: TGTGCCAGCAGTGAGGCGGGACAGGGAGAGCCCAGGGACACAGATACGCAGTATTTT.

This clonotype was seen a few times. The CDR3 spells CSVPFNLANYGYTF. Here the CDR3 DNA reads TGCAGCGTTCCGTTCAACCTCGCAAACTATGGCTACACCTTC. The genes are TRBV29-1 and TRBJ1-2; D uncertain. Germline values: CDR1 SQVTM, CDR2 ANQGSEA. The CDR3 sequence is 14 residues long. Trimming took off 5 bases at V and 2 bases at J, with 15 bases between the two ends.

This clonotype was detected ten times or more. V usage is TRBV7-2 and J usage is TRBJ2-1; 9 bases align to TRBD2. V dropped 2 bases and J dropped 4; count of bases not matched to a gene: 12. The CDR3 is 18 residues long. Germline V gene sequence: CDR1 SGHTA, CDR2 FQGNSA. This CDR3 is CASSLRGGRAQSYNEQFF. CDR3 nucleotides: TGTGCCAGCAGCTTACGCGGCGGGAGGGCCCAAAGTTACAATGAGCAGTTCTTC.

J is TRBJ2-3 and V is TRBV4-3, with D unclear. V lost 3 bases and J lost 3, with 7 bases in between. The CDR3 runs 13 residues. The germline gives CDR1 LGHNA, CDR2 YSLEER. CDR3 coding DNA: TGCGCCAGCAGCCAGCTTCAGACAGATACGCAGTATTTT. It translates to CASSQLQTDTQYF.

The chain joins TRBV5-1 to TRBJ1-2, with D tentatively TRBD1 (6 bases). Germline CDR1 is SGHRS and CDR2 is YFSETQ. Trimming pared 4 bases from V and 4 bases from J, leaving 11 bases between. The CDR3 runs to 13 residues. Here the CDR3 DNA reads TGCGCCAGCAGCGAGGACAGCAGCTATGGCTACACCTTC. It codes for CASSEDSSYGYTF.

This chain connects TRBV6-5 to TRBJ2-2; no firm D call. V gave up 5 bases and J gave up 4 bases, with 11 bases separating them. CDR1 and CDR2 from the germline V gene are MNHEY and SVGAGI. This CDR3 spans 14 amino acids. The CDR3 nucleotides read TGTGCCAGCAGTGTTATGGGGTCCACCGGGGAGCTGTTTTTT. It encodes CASSVMGSTGELFF.

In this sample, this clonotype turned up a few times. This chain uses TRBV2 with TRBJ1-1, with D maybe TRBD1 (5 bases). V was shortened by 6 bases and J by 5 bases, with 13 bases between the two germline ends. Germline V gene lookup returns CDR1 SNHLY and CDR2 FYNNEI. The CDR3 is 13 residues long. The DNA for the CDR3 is TGTGCCAGCAGGGCAGGGTCTTGGACTGAAGCTTTCTTT. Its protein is CASRAGSWTEAFF.

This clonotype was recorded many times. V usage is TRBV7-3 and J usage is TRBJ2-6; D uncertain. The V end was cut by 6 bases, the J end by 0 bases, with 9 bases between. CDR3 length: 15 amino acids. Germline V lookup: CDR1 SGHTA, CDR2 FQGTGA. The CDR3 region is CASRTANSGANVLTF. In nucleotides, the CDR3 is TGTGCCAGCAGAACGGCTAACTCTGGGGCCAACGTCCTGACTTTC.

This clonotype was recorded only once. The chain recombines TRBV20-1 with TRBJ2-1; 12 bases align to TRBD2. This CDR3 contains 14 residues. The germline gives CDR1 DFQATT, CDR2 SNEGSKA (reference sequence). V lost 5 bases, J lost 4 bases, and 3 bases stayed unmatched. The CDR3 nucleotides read TGCAGTGCTCCTAGCGGGAGGGGTTACAATGAGCAGTTCTTC. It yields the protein CSAPSGRGYNEQFF.

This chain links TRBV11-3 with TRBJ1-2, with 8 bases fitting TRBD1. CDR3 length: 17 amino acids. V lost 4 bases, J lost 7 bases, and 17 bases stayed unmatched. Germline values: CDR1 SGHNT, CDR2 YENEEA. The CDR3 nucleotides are TGTGCCAGCAGCTCCCAGGCGAGTTCAGGGGGCTTCGCTGGCTACACCTTC. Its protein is CASSSQASSGGFAGYTF.

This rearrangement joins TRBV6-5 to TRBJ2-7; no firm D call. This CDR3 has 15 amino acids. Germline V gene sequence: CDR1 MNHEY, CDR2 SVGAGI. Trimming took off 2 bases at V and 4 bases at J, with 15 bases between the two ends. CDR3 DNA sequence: TGTGCCAGCAGTTACCCGACCGATCGAGGTTACGAGCAGTACTTC. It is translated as CASSYPTDRGYEQYF.

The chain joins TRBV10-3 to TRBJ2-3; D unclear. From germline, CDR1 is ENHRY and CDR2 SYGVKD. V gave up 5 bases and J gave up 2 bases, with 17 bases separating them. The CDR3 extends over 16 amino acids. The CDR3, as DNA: TGTGCCATCAGTAGTAAAGAAACCCTGTCCACAGATACGCAGTATTTT. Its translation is CAISSKETLSTDTQYF.

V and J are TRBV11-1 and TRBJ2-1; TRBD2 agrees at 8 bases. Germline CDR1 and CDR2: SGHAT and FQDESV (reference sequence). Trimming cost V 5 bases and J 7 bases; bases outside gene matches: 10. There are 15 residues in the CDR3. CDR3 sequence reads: CASSPGAGGGNEQFF. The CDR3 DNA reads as TGTGCCAGCAGCCCCGGGGCGGGAGGTGGTAATGAGCAGTTCTTC. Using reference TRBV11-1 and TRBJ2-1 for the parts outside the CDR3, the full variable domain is EAEVAQSPRYKITEKSQAVAFWCDPISGHATLYWYRQILGQGPELLVQFQDESVVDDSQLPKDRFSAERLKGVDSTLKIQPAELGDSAMYLCASSPGAGGGNEQFFGPGTRLTVL.

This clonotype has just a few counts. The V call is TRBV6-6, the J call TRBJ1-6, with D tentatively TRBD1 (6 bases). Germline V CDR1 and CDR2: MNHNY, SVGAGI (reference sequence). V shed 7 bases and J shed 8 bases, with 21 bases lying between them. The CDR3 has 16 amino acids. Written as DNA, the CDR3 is TGTGCCAGCATGTCCTCCGGGGGCGTGATCCATTCACCCCTCCACTTT. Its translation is CASMSSGGVIHSPLHF.

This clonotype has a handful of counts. CDR3 DNA: TGTGCCAGCAGCCCCGGAGTGGTTGGGGGCATCAATCAGCCCCAGCATTTT. This gives the protein CASSPGVVGGINQPQHF. The chain links TRBV7-8 to TRBJ1-5; TRBD1 is a possible D gene (6 bases). Looked up from germline, CDR1 is SGHVS and CDR2 is FQNEAQ. Trimming left V 5 bases short and J 3 bases short, with 20 bases between. This CDR3 comprises 17 residues. Using reference TRBV7-8 and TRBJ1-5 for the parts outside the CDR3, the full variable domain is GAGVSQSPRYKVAKRGQDVALRCDPISGHVSLFWYQQALGQGPEFLTYFQNEAQLDKSGLPSDRFFAERPEGSVSTLKIQRTQQEDSAVYLCASSPGVVGGINQPQHFGDGTRLSIL.